This is a list of T cell receptor beta chains from one sample in a study of blood T cell repertoires in COVID-19. The data were produced by immunoSEQ multiplex PCR, yet TCRdb's version contains in-frame clones alone and is incomplete. The sample has a few hundred thousand clones, around 90% seen once. The sample taken for sequencing was peripheral blood. The source is a woman aged 25 to 39 with COVID-19, enrolled during active disease. The CDR3 runs from the conserved cysteine through the conserved F or W. A D gene is named only where the DNA matches it firmly. Clone size is not always given. Where it is, it says once, few, many or a class for expanded clones.

V	size	J	D	CDR3	DNA
TRBV6-6	-	TRBJ1-2	TRBD1	CASSYSGTGAALSYTF	TGTGCCAGCAGTTACTCCGGGACAGGGGCCGCACTTAGCTACACCTTC
TRBV30	few	TRBJ2-3	-	CAWSVAKHTQYF	TGTGCCTGGAGTGTAGCGAAACATACGCAGTATTTT
TRBV6-5	-	TRBJ1-1	-	CASSRGLTEAFF	TGTGCCAGCAGCCGGGGACTCACTGAAGCTTTCTTT
TRBV4-3	once	TRBJ1-6	TRBD1	CASSQDPRGQSPLHF	TGCGCCAGCAGCCAAGATCCCAGGGGGCAATCACCCCTCCACTTT
TRBV7-9	-	TRBJ2-1	TRBD1	CASSLAKPGQGFYNEQFF	TGTGCCAGCAGCTTAGCGAAGCCGGGACAGGGTTTCTACAATGAGCAGTTCTTC
TRBV5-1	-	TRBJ2-7	-	CASSRQSEQYF	TGCGCCAGCAGCCGACAAAGCGAGCAGTACTTC
TRBV6-5	-	TRBJ1-2	TRBD1	CASSYPPPGGGYTF	TGTGCCAGCAGTTACCCACCCCCAGGGGGGGGCTACACCTTC
TRBV19	-	TRBJ2-1	-	CASSIGAGMSINEQFF	TGTGCCAGTAGTATAGGAGCAGGGATGTCAATTAATGAGCAGTTCTTC
TRBV6-6	-	TRBJ1-2	-	CASMRSNYGYTF	TGTGCCAGCATGCGTTCTAACTATGGCTACACCTTC
TRBV6-5	-	TRBJ1-2	TRBD1	CASLRGQGGGGYTF	TGTGCCAGCTTAAGGGGACAGGGAGGGGGTGGCTACACCTTC
TRBV5-4	-	TRBJ1-3	TRBD1	CASRGDRGGNTIYF	TGTGCCAGCAGGGGGGACAGGGGTGGAAACACCATATATTTT
TRBV29-1	-	TRBJ1-1	-	CSGITGNTEAFF	TGCAGCGGAATCACGGGGAACACTGAAGCTTTCTTT
TRBV5-1	-	TRBJ2-7	TRBD1	CASSPRQGPYEQYF	TGCGCCAGCAGCCCCCGACAGGGACCCTACGAGCAGTACTTC
TRBV4-1	-	TRBJ2-4	TRBD2	CASSQWGLAGGKADIQYF	TGCGCCAGCAGCCAATGGGGACTAGCGGGGGGAAAGGCCGACATTCAGTACTTC
TRBV7-3	-	TRBJ2-5	TRBD2	CASSSPGLAGQETQYF	TGTGCCAGCAGCTCGCCGGGACTAGCGGGTCAAGAGACCCAGTACTTC
TRBV24-1	-	TRBJ2-7	TRBD2	CATSDPGTSGSYEQYF	TGTGCCACCAGTGATCCCGGGACTAGCGGAAGTTACGAGCAGTACTTC
TRBV14	-	TRBJ2-7	-	CASSRGPDEQYF	TGTGCCAGCAGCCGAGGCCCCGACGAGCAGTACTTC
TRBV20-1	-	TRBJ1-2	-	CSASTGYPNYGYTF	TGCAGTGCTAGTACAGGGTACCCTAACTATGGCTACACCTTC
TRBV9	-	TRBJ2-4	TRBD2	CASSVQAGGGNIQYF	TGTGCCAGCAGCGTCCAGGCGGGAGGCGGAAACATTCAGTACTTC
TRBV14	-	TRBJ2-1	-	CASSQEDRGRFYNEQFF	TGTGCCAGCAGCCAAGAGGATCGGGGTCGATTCTACAATGAGCAGTTCTTC
TRBV9	once	TRBJ2-7	TRBD2	CASSPGTTEYYEQYF	TGTGCCAGCAGTCCCGGGACTACCGAGTATTACGAGCAGTACTTC
TRBV4-1	-	TRBJ2-3	TRBD2	CASSQDTGTSLTDTQYF	TGCGCCAGCAGCCAAGACACCGGGACTAGCCTCACAGATACGCAGTATTTT
TRBV28	-	TRBJ1-5	-	CASTTGNQPQHF	TGTGCCAGCACCACAGGGAATCAGCCCCAGCATTTT
TRBV19	-	TRBJ2-1	TRBD2	CASSSLSGSYNEQFF	TGTGCCAGTAGTTCCCTTAGCGGGAGTTACAATGAGCAGTTCTTC
TRBV10-1	-	TRBJ2-7	TRBD2	CASSDSGLAGGYEQYF	TGCGCCAGCAGTGACTCCGGCCTAGCGGGAGGATACGAGCAGTACTTC
TRBV6-2/TRBV6-3	once	TRBJ2-2	-	CASSSLLTGELFF	TGTGCCAGCAGTTCCCTCTTAACCGGGGAGCTGTTTTTT
TRBV7-9	-	TRBJ1-1	TRBD1	CASSSQGAPTEAFF	TGTGCCAGCAGCTCGCAGGGGGCGCCCACTGAAGCTTTCTTT
TRBV7-2	-	TRBJ1-2	-	CASSLARQGWRYTF	TGTGCCAGCAGCTTAGCTAGGCAGGGATGGCGCTACACCTTC
TRBV19	few	TRBJ1-2	-	CASRQQGNYGYTF	TGTGCCAGTAGGCAACAGGGAAACTATGGCTACACCTTC
TRBV25-1	-	TRBJ1-5	-	CASSEPGDSNQPQHF	TGTGCCAGCAGTGAGCCCGGAGATAGCAATCAGCCCCAGCATTTT
TRBV7-7	-	TRBJ1-3	-	CASSPTGSFGNTIYF	TGTGCTAGCAGTCCCACAGGGTCTTTTGGAAACACCATATATTTT
TRBV5-5	-	TRBJ2-1	-	CASSLSSNEQFF	TGTGCCAGCAGCCTTTCTTCCAATGAGCAGTTCTTC
TRBV6-5	-	TRBJ2-5	-	CASSSVQTQYF	TGTGCCAGCAGTTCGGTTCAGACCCAGTACTTC
TRBV6-5	-	TRBJ2-1	-	CASSSVPSSYNEQFF	TGTGCCAGCAGTTCCGTCCCTAGCTCCTACAATGAGCAGTTCTTC
TRBV7-2	-	TRBJ1-3	-	CASSFAGTGQSGNTIYF	TGTGCCAGCAGCTTTGCTGGTACAGGGCAATCTGGAAACACCATATATTTT
TRBV7-6	-	TRBJ2-1	TRBD2	CASSFSGREAYNEQFF	TGTGCCAGCAGCTTTTCCGGACGGGAGGCCTACAATGAGCAGTTCTTC
TRBV5-1	-	TRBJ2-5	TRBD2	CASSLETSGNGETQYF	TGCGCCAGCAGCTTGGAGACTAGCGGCAACGGGGAGACCCAGTACTTC
TRBV14	-	TRBJ2-2	-	CASSQRGMRGTGELFF	TGTGCCAGCAGCCAGAGGGGGATGAGGGGCACCGGGGAGCTGTTTTTT
TRBV30	-	TRBJ1-1	-	CAWSQGFGNTEAFF	TGTGCCTGGTCCCAGGGATTTGGGAACACTGAAGCTTTCTTT
TRBV2	-	TRBJ2-3	TRBD2	CASSFIGLGRGTQYF	TGTGCCAGCAGCTTCATCGGACTAGGGAGGGGTACGCAGTATTTT
TRBV19	few	TRBJ1-1	TRBD1	CASSIDPTGREWDTEAFF	TGTGCCAGTAGTATAGACCCGACAGGGCGGGAATGGGACACTGAAGCTTTCTTT
TRBV7-9	-	TRBJ2-3	TRBD2	CASSPTPRGLAGNTDTQYF	TGTGCCAGCAGCCCTACCCCCCGTGGACTAGCGGGAAACACAGATACGCAGTATTTT